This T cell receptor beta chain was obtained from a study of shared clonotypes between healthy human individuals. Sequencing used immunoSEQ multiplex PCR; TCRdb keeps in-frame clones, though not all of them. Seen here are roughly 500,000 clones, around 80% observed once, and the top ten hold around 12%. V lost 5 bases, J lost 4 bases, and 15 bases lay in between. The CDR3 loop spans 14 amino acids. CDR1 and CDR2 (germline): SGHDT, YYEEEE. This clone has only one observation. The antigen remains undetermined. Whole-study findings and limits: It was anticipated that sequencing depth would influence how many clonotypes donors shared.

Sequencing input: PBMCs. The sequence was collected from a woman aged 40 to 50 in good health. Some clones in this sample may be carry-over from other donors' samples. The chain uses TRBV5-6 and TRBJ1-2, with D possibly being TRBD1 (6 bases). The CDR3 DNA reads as TGTGCCAGCAGTCCGGGACATTCTAGCTATGGCTACACCTTC. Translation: CASSPGHSSYGYTF.